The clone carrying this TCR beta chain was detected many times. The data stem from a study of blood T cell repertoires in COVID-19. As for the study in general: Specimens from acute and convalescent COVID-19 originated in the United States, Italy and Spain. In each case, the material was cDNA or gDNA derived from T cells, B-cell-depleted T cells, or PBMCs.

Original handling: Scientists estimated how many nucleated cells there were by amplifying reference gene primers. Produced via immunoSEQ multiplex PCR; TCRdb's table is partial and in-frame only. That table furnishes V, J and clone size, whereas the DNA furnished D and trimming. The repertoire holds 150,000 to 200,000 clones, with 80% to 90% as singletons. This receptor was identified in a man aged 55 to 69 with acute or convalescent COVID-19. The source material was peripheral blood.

This CDR3 is CASSIGARGEQYF. The CDR3 region has the DNA TGTGCCAGTAGTATAGGCGCACGCGGCGAGCAGTACTTC. J is TRBJ2-7 and V is TRBV19; D not resolved. This CDR3 is 13 amino acids long. The germline gives CDR1 LNHDA, CDR2 SQIVND (reference sequence). Trimming left V 1 base short and J 6 bases short, with 10 bases between. The entire variable domain, with the rest obtained from reference TRBV19 and TRBJ2-7, is as follows: DGGITQSPKYLFRKEGQNVTLSCEQNLNHDAMYWYRQDPGQGLRLIYYSQIVNDFQKGDIAEGYSVSREKKESFPLTVTSAQKNPTAFYLCASSIGARGEQYFGPGTRLTVT.